This TCR beta chain appears in the sequencing data of a study of cytomegalovirus exposure and HLA in healthy donors. General study points: TCR beta sequences reportedly predicted most subjects' HLA-A and HLA-B alleles accurately.

The length of the CDR3 is 15 residues. Trimming left V 3 bases short and J 4 bases short, with 13 bases between. The germline CDR1 and CDR2 sequences are LNHDA and SQIVND (reference sequence). Details on this clone: Its antigen remains unknown.

This PCR relied on a set of 60 Vbeta primers and 13 Jbeta primers. The assay was immunoSEQ multiplex PCR, and TCRdb's table has in-frame clones only and misses some. Of about 69,000 clones listed, 65% to 75% are singletons. This TCR was recovered from a woman in her sixties or seventies in good health and CMV-seropositive. The sample taken for sequencing was PBMCs. The chain carries TRBV19 and TRBJ2-1; D possibly corresponds to TRBD2 (6 bases). CDR3 nucleotide sequence: TGTGCCAGTAGTATTCGGCTAGCGAGGTACAATGAGCAGTTCTTC. Amino acids: CASSIRLARYNEQFF.